This T cell receptor beta chain originates from a study of Graves' ophthalmopathy and Graves' hyperthyroidism. This clonotype has a count of ten or more. The CDR3 is 16 residues long. Germline values: CDR1 LNHNV, CDR2 YYDKDF (reference sequence). The V gene lost 1 base and the J gene lost 5 bases, with 14 bases spanning the gap. Scientists amplified the TCR beta CDR3 regions from RNA transcripts. Second-round multiplex PCR came after first-round RT-PCR with HTBI primers. Each CDR3 protein gets one entry after TCRdb re-called the multiplex PCR reads with MiXCR. The repertoire holds under 400,000 distinct CDR3 sequences, with roughly 16% as singletons.

Sequences were obtained from peripheral blood. This receptor was taken from an adult man with Graves' ophthalmopathy. The chain joins TRBV15 to TRBJ2-2; possible D gene TRBD2, 5 bases. The CDR3 loop reads CATSRGTDLGTGELFF. CDR3 DNA sequence: TGTGCCACCAGCAGAGGGACTGACCTGGGAACCGGGGAGCTGTTTTTT.